This T cell receptor (beta chain) was identified in a study of blood T cell repertoires in COVID-19. Study in general: The analysed material was cDNA or gDNA that came from T cells, B-cell-depleted T cells, or PBMCs.

The V gene's germline CDR1 is SGHNT and CDR2 YYREEE (reference sequence). V was pared by 5 bases and J by 3 bases, with 10 bases of the junction left unmatched. The CDR3 extends over 15 amino acids. In the original processing: Nucleated cell counts were estimated from reference gene primer amplification. Libraries were prepared by immunoSEQ multiplex PCR; TCRdb keeps only in-frame clonotypes and omits some of them. V and J calls and clone size come straight from that table; D and trimming were deduced from the DNA. The sample contains about 440,000 clones, around 90% of which appear only once. Participants' own reports of clinical history determined their cohort assignment. Recovered status in Cohort 3 required two negative PCRs, clearance, or symptom resolution.

The sequencing input was PBMCs or T cells enriched from blood (not recorded which). The sequence derives from a young man who had recovered from COVID-19. J is TRBJ2-7 and V is TRBV5-4; TRBD2 agrees at 8 bases. The CDR3 here is CASSQTGTRGYEQYF. DNA of the CDR3: TGTGCCAGCAGTCAAACCGGGACTAGAGGCTACGAGCAGTACTTC.